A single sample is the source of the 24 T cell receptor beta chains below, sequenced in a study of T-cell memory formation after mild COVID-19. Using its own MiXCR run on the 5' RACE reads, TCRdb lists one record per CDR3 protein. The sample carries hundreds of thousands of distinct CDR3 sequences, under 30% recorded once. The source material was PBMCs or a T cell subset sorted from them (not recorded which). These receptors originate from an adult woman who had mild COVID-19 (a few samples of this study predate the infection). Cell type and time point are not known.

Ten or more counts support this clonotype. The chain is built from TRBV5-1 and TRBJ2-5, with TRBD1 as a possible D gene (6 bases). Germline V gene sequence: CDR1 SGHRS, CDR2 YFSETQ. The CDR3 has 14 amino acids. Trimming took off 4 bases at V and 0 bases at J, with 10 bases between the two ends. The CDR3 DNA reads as TGCGCCAGCAGCGAGAGGACAGACCAAGAGACCCAGTACTTC. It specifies CASSERTDQETQYF.

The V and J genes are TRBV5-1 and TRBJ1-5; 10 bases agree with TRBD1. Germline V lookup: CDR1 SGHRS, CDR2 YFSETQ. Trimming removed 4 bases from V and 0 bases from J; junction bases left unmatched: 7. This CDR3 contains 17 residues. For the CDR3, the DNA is TGCGCCAGCAGCCTCACCGGGACAGGGGATAGCAATCAGCCCCAGCATTTT. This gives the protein CASSLTGTGDSNQPQHF.

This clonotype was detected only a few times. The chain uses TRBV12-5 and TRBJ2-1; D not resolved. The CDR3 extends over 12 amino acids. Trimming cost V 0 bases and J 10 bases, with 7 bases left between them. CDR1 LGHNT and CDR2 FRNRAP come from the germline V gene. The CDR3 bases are TGTGCTAGTGGTTTGGTACCAATCGAGCAGTTCTTC. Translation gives CASGLVPIEQFF.

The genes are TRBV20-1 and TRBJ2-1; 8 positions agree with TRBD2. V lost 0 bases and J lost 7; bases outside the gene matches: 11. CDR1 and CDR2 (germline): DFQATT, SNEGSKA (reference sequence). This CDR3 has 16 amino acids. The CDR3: CSARDSLAGGINEQFF. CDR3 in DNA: TGCAGTGCTAGAGATTCGCTCGCGGGAGGTATTAATGAGCAGTTCTTC.

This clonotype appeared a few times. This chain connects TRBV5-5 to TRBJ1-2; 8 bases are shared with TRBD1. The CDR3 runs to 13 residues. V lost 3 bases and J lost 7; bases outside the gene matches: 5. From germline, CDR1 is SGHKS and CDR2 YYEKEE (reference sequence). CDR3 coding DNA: TGTGCCAGCAGCTCCCCAGGGGGCCGTGGCTACACCTTC. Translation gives CASSSPGGRGYTF.

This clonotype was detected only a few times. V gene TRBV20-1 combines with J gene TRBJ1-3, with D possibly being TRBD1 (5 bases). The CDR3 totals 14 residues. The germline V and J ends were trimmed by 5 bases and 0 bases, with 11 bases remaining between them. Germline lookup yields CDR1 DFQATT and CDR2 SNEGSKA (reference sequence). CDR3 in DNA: TGCAGTGCTGACGGGACTCGCTCTGGAAACACCATATATTTT. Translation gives CSADGTRSGNTIYF.

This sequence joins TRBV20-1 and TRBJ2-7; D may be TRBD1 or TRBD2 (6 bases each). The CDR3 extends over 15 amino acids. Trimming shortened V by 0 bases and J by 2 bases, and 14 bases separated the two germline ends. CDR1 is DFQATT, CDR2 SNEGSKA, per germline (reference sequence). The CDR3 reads CSAREDRGVAYEQYF. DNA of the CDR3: TGCAGTGCTAGAGAGGATAGGGGGGTCGCCTACGAGCAGTACTTC.

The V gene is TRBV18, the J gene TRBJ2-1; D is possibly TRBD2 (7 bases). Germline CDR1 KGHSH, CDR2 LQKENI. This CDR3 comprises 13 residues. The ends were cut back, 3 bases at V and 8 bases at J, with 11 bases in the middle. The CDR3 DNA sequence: TGTGCCAGCTCACCCGGGGGGCCGCATGAGCAGTTCTTC. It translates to CASSPGGPHEQFF.

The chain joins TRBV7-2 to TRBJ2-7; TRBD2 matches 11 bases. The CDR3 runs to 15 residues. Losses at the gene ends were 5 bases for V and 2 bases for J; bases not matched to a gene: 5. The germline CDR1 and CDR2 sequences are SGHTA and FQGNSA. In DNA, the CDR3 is TGTGCCAGCAGCGTGGGACTAGCGGCAACCTACGAGCAGTACTTC. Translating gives CASSVGLAATYEQYF.

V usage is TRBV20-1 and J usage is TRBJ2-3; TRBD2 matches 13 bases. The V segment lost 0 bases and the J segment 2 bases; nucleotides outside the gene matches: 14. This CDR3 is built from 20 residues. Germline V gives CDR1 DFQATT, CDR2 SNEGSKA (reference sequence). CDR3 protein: CSARDLSARLAGGPTDTQYF. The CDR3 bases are TGCAGTGCTAGAGATTTGTCGGCCCGACTAGCGGGAGGCCCCACAGATACGCAGTATTTT.

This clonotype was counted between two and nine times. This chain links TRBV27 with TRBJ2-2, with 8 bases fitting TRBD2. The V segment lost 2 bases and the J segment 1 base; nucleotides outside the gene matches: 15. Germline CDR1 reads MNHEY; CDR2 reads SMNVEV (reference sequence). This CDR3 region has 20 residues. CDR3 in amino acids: CASSLMFPGAGRGNTGELFF. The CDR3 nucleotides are TGTGCCAGCAGTTTAATGTTTCCGGGGGCCGGGAGGGGGAACACCGGGGAGCTGTTTTTT.

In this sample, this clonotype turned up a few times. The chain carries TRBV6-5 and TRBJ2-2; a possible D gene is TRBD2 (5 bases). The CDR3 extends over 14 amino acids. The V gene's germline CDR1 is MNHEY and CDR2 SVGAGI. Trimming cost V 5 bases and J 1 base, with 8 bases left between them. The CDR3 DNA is TGTGCCAGCAGTCGAAGCGGGAACACCGGGGAGCTGTTTTTT. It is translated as CASSRSGNTGELFF.

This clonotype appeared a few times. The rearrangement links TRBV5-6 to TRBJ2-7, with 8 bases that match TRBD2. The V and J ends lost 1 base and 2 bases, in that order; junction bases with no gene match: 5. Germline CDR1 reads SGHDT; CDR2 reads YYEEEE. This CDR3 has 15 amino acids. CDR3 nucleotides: TGTGCCAGCAGCTTGCCCGGGCGGGGGGCCTACGAGCAGTACTTC. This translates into CASSLPGRGAYEQYF.

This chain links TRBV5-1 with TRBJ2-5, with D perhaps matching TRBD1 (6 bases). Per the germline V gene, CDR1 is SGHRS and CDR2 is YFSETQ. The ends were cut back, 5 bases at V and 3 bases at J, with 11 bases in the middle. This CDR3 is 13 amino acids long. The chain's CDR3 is CASRDSPKETQYF. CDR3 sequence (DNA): TGCGCCAGCAGGGACAGCCCTAAAGAGACCCAGTACTTC. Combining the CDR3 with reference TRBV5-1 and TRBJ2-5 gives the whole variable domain KAGVTQTPRYLIKTRGQQVTLSCSPISGHRSVSWYQQTPGQGLQFLFEYFSETQRNKGNFPGRFSGRQFSNSRSEMNVSTLELGDSALYLCASRDSPKETQYFGPGTRLLVL.

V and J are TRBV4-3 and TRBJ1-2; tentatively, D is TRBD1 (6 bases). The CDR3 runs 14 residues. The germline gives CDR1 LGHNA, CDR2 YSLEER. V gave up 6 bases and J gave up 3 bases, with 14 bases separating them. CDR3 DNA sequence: TGCGCCAGCAGTCGCAACAGGGATCACTATGGCTACACCTTC. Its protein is CASSRNRDHYGYTF.

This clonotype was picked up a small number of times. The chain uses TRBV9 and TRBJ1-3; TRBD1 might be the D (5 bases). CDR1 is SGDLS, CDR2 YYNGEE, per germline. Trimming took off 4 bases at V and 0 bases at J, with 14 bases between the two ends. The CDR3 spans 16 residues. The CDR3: CASSPGWTPSGNTIYF. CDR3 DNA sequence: TGTGCCAGCAGCCCTGGTTGGACACCCTCTGGAAACACCATATATTTT.

CDR3: CASRMNTEAFF. DNA for the CDR3: TGTGCCAGCAGGATGAACACTGAAGCTTTCTTT. The chain has TRBV6-6 and TRBJ1-1, with unresolved D. CDR1 is MNHNY, CDR2 SVGAGI, per germline (reference sequence). This CDR3 has 11 amino acids. Trimming cost V 6 bases and J 0 bases, with 2 bases left between them.

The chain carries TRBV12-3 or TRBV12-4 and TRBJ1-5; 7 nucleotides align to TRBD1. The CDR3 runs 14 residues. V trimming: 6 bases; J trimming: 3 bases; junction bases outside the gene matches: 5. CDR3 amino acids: CASSPTGPNQPQHF. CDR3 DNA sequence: TGTGCCAGCAGCCCGACAGGGCCCAATCAGCCCCAGCATTTT.

CDR3 loop: CASDTMGTNPSYEQYF. CDR3 nucleotide sequence: TGTGCCAGCGATACAATGGGGACTAACCCTTCCTACGAGCAGTACTTC. This chain joins TRBV2 and TRBJ2-7; 7 bases match TRBD2. V trimming: 8 bases; J trimming: 1 base; junction bases outside the gene matches: 14. CDR3 size: 16 residues. From germline, CDR1 is SNHLY and CDR2 FYNNEI.

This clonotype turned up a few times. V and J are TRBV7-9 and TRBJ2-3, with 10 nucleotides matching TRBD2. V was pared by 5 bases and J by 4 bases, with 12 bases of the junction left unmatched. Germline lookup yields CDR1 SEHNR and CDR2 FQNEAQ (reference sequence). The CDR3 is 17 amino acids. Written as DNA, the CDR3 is TGTGCCAGCAGCCCGCAAGTACAGCGGGAGGGGTCAGATACGCAGTATTTT. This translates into CASSPQVQREGSDTQYF.

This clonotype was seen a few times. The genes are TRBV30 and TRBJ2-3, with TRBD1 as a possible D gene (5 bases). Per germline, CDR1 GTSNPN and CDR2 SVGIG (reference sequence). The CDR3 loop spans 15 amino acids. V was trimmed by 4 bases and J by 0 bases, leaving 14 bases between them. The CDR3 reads CAWKTTGISTDTQYF. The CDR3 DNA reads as TGTGCCTGGAAGACCACAGGAATAAGCACAGATACGCAGTATTTT.

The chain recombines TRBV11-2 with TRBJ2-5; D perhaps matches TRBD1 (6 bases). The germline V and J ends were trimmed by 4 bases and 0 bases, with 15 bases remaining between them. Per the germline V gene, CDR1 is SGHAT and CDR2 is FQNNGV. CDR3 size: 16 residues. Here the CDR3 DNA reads TGTGCCAGCAGCTCCCCACAGGGCTGGTACCAAGAGACCCAGTACTTC. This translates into CASSSPQGWYQETQYF.

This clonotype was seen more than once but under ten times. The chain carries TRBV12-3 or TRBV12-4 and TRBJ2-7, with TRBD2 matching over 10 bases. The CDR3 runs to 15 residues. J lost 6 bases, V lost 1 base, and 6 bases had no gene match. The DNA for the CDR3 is TGTGCCAGCAGTTTAGAGAGCGGGAGGGCCCGCGAGCAGTACTTC. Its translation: CASSLESGRAREQYF.

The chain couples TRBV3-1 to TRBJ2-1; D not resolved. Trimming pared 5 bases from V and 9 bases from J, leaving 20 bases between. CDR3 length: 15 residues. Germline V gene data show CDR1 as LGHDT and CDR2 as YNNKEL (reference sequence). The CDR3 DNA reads TGTGCCAGCAGCAAATCTGAACTACCACGAGGTGAGCAGTTCTTC. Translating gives CASSKSELPRGEQFF.